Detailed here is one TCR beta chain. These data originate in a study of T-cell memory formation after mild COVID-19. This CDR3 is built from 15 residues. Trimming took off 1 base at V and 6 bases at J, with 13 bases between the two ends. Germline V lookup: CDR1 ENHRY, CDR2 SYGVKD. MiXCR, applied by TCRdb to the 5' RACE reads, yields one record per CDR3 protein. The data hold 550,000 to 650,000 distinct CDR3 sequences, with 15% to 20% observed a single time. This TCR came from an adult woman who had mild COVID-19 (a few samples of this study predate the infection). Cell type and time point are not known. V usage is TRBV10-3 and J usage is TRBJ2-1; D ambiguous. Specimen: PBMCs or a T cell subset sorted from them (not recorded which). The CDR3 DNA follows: TGTGCCATCAGTGAGTTGTCCGCCGCCCCCAATGAGCAGTTCTTC. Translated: CAISELSAAPNEQFF.